A single sample is the source of the 4 T cell receptor beta chains below, sequenced in a study of CD8 T cells in ankylosing spondylitis. TCRdb used MiXCR to reprocess the 5' RACE reads, holding one entry per CDR3 protein. The data hold 200,000 to 300,000 distinct CDR3 sequences, with under 30% observed a single time. Material: blood, either unsorted or a sorted T cell fraction (not recorded which). The receptors originated from a male donor with ankylosing spondylitis or in good health (not recorded which).

This clonotype was seen repeatedly, ten times or more. The V and J genes are TRBV27 and TRBJ2-3; D gene uncertain. CDR1 is MNHEY and CDR2 is SMNVEV in the germline V gene (reference sequence). The germline V and J ends were trimmed by 4 bases and 0 bases, with 8 bases remaining between them. The CDR3 is 14 residues long. The CDR3 bases are TGTGCCAGCAGTTACAGCTTCAGCACAGATACGCAGTATTTT. Translating gives CASSYSFSTDTQYF.

This clonotype has at least ten counts. This chain uses TRBV29-1 with TRBJ2-1, with 9 nucleotides matching TRBD2. The CDR3 has 13 amino acids. Germline loops: CDR1 SQVTM, CDR2 ANQGSEA. V trimming: 4 bases; J trimming: 6 bases; junction bases outside the gene matches: 4. CDR3 amino acids: CSVGLAERNEQFF. The CDR3 DNA sequence: TGCAGCGTTGGACTAGCGGAACGCAATGAGCAGTTCTTC.

The V and J genes are TRBV20-1 and TRBJ2-1; 10 bases align to TRBD1. CDR1 is DFQATT and CDR2 is SNEGSKA in the germline V gene (reference sequence). V lost 0 bases, J lost 4 bases, and 6 bases stayed unmatched. This CDR3 is 16 amino acids long. CDR3 nucleotides: TGCAGTGCTAGAGACCCCTCGGGACAGGGGTACAATGAGCAGTTCTTC. This encodes CSARDPSGQGYNEQFF.

This clonotype was recorded only once. The chain uses TRBV2 and TRBJ1-1; possible D gene TRBD1, 5 bases. Germline V gene lookup returns CDR1 SNHLY and CDR2 FYNNEI. Trimming shortened V by 3 bases and J by 6 bases, and 14 bases separated the two germline ends. This CDR3 comprises 14 residues. In DNA, the CDR3 is TGTGCCAGCAGTGAGAGTGGGGGGGGAGCTGAAGCTTTCTTT. It yields the protein CASSESGGGAEAFF.